Reported below is one T cell receptor beta chain. What it recognizes is unknown. The method was immunoSEQ multiplex PCR; TCRdb's version includes in-frame clones alone and lacks a portion of them. This repertoire shows 190,000 or so clones, 80% to 85% found once; its top ten account for 2.8%. This entry belongs to a study of cytomegalovirus exposure and HLA in healthy donors. Study overall: The approximately 700 first-cohort repertoires shared a platform with the 130 or so validation repertoires, as reported in a later analysis.

The approximately 120-subject validation cohort, separate from the roughly 700-subject first cohort, included the donors. This CDR3 has 16 residues. Deletions cut 4 bases from V and 6 bases from J, with 21 bases between. Germline V CDR1 and CDR2: SGHRS, YFSETQ. Overall study findings and caveats: The investigators catalogued 150 to 200 TCR beta chains as cytomegalovirus-associated.

The J gene is TRBJ2-3, the V gene TRBV5-1, with D tentatively TRBD1 (6 bases). This clonotype originated in a woman younger than 35 in good health and CMV-seropositive. The sequenced sample consisted of PBMCs. CDR3 sequence (DNA): TGCGCCAGCAGCCGACAGGCTCCGACCGAGAGGGATACGCAGTATTTT. It is translated as CASSRQAPTERDTQYF. Using reference TRBV5-1 and TRBJ2-3 for the parts outside the CDR3, the full variable domain is KAGVTQTPRYLIKTRGQQVTLSCSPISGHRSVSWYQQTPGQGLQFLFEYFSETQRNKGNFPGRFSGRQFSNSRSEMNVSTLELGDSALYLCASSRQAPTERDTQYFGPGTRLTVL.